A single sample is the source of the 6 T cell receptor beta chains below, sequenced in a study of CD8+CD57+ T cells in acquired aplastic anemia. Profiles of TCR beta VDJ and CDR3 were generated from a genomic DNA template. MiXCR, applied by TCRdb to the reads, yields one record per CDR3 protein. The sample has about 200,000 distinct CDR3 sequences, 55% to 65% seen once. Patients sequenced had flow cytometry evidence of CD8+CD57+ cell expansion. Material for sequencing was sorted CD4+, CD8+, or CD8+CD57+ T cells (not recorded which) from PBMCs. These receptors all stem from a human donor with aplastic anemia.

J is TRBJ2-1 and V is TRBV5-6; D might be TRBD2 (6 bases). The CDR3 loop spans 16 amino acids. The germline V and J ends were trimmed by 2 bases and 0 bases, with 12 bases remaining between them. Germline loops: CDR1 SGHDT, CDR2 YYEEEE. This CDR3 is CASSLAGSSSYNEQFF. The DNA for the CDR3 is TGTGCCAGCAGCTTAGCGGGCAGTAGCTCCTACAATGAGCAGTTCTTC.

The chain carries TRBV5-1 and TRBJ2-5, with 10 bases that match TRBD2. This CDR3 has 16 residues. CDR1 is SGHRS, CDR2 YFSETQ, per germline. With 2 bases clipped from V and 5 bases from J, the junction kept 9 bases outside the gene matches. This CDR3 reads CASSLAGGILRETQYF. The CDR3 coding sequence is TGCGCCAGCAGCTTAGCGGGAGGGATCCTTAGGGAGACCCAGTACTTC.

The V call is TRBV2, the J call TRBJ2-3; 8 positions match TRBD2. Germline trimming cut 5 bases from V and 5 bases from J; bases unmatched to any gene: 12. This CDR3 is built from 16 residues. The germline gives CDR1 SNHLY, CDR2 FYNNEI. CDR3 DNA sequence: TGTGCCAGCAGTAGTCCGGGACTAGAGTTGGTAGATACGCAGTATTTT. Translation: CASSSPGLELVDTQYF. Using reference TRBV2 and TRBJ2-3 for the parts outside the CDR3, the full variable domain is EPEVTQTPSHQVTQMGQEVILRCVPISNHLYFYWYRQILGQKVEFLVSFYNNEISEKSEIFDDQFSVERPDGSNFTLKIRSTKLEDSAMYFCASSSPGLELVDTQYFGPGTRLTVL.

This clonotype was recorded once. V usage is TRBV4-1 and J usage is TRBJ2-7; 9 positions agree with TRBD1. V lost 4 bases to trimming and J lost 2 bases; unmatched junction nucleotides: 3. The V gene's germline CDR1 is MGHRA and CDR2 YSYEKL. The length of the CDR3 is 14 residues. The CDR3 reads CASSPRQGAYEQYF. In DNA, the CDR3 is TGCGCCAGCAGCCCGCGACAGGGGGCCTACGAGCAGTACTTC.

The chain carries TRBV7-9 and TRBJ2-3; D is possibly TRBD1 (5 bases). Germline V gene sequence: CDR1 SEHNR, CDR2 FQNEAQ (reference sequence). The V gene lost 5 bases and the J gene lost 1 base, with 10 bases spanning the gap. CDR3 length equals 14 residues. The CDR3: CASSRQTCTDTQYF. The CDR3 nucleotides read TGTGCCAGCAGCCGACAGACCTGCACAGATACGCAGTATTTT.

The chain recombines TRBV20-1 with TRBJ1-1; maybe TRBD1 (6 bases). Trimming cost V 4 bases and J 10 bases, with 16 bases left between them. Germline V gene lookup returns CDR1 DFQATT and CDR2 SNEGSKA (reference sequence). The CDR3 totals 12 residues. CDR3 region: CSATDSGVLAFF. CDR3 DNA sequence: TGCAGTGCTACCGACTCAGGGGTTCTAGCTTTCTTT.